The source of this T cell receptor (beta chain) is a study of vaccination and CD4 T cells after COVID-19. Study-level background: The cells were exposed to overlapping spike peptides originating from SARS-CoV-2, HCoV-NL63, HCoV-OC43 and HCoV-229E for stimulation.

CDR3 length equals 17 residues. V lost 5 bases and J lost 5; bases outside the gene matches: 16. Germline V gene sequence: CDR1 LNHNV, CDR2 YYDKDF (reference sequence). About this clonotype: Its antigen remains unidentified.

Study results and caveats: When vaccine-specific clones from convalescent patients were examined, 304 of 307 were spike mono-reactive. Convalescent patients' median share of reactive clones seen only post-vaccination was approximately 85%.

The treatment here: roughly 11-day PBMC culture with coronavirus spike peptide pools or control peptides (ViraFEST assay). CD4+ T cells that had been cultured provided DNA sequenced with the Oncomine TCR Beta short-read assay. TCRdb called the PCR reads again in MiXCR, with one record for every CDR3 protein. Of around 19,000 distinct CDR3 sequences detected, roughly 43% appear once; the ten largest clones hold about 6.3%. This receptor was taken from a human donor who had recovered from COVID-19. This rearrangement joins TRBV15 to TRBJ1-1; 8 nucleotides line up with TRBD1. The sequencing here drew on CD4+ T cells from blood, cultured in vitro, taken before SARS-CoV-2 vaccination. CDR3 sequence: CATSGSGQARGTTEAFF. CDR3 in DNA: TGTGCCACCAGCGGCTCGGGACAGGCGAGAGGAACGACTGAAGCTTTCTTT.